This entry lists 13 T cell receptor beta chains sequenced from one sample in a study of identical twins. MiXCR, applied by TCRdb to the 5' RACE reads, yields one record per CDR3 protein. The table has nearly 650,000 distinct CDR3 sequences, about 7.6% seen once. This same sample was also part of a study on yellow fever vaccine responses in identical twins.

Sequencing was carried out using PBMCs. These receptors all come from a woman aged 18-29 years in good health.

This clonotype has at least ten counts. V gene TRBV7-9 combines with J gene TRBJ2-3, with 8 bases identical to TRBD1. CDR3 length: 14 amino acids. Looked up from germline, CDR1 is SEHNR and CDR2 is FQNEAQ (reference sequence). V gave up 4 bases and J gave up 9 bases; unmatched junction bases: 9. The CDR3 coding sequence is TGTGCCAGCAGCTCGACAGGGGATCGTCACACGCAGTATTTT. Amino acid sequence: CASSSTGDRHTQYF.

This clonotype was found many times. V gene TRBV2 combines with J gene TRBJ2-3; no firm D call. The length of the CDR3 is 14 residues. Germline CDR1 reads SNHLY; CDR2 reads FYNNEI. Trimming cost V 0 bases and J 6 bases, with 10 bases left between them. This CDR3 reads CASSEAGLQDTQYF. CDR3 DNA: TGTGCCAGCAGTGAAGCTGGGCTCCAGGATACGCAGTATTTT.

This chain uses TRBV3-1 with TRBJ2-6; 9 bases line up with TRBD1. This CDR3 contains 18 residues. Germline trimming cut 6 bases from V and 4 bases from J; bases unmatched to any gene: 13. CDR1 is LGHDT and CDR2 is YNNKEL in the germline V gene (reference sequence). The CDR3 here is CASRQWLQGAGGANVLTF. CDR3 bases: TGTGCCAGCAGGCAATGGCTACAGGGGGCTGGCGGGGCCAACGTCCTGACTTTC.

This clonotype was found a few times. The chain is built from TRBV20-1 and TRBJ2-3, with TRBD2 matching over 13 bases. The germline CDR1 and CDR2 sequences are DFQATT and SNEGSKA (reference sequence). The CDR3 length is 15 residues. The junction had 5 bases not matched to a gene; V was cut back by 4 bases and J by 4 bases. CDR3 sequence (DNA): TGCAGTGCTACCGGACTAGCGGGAGAGGCAGATACGCAGTATTTT. This gives the protein CSATGLAGEADTQYF.

A few counts support this clonotype. V is TRBV27 and J is TRBJ2-7, with 16 bases aligning to TRBD2. The CDR3 runs 17 residues. Per germline, CDR1 MNHEY and CDR2 SMNVEV (reference sequence). The ends lost 6 bases at V and 3 bases at J; junction bases unmatched: 8. The CDR3 is CASSPGLAGGPIYEQYF. CDR3 nucleotide sequence: TGTGCCAGCAGCCCGGGACTAGCGGGAGGGCCTATCTACGAGCAGTACTTC.

The CDR3 here is CASSPPGRNEKLFF. CDR3 DNA: TGTGCCAGCTCACCACCGGGCCGGAATGAAAAACTGTTTTTT. The chain recombines TRBV18 with TRBJ1-4, with D unclear. The CDR3 covers 14 residues. With 0 bases removed from V and 5 bases from J, the gap between germline ends came to 7 bases. Germline values: CDR1 KGHSH, CDR2 LQKENI.

This clonotype was seen only a few times. The chain joins TRBV6-1 to TRBJ2-3, with 9 bases matching TRBD2. The V gene's germline CDR1 is MNHNS and CDR2 SASEGT. The CDR3 runs 16 residues. J was trimmed by 2 bases and V by 7 bases; bases with no gene match: 10. The CDR3 loop is CASTPERGVITDTQYF. The CDR3 DNA reads as TGTGCCAGCACCCCAGAGCGGGGGGTGATCACAGATACGCAGTATTTT.

This clonotype has ten or more counts. The rearrangement links TRBV5-1 to TRBJ1-5; D remains unclear. There are 13 residues in the CDR3. In germline, CDR1 is SGHRS, CDR2 YFSETQ. Between the trimmed V and J ends, which lost 1 base and 7 bases, there was a span of 9 bases. CDR3 in DNA: TGCGCCAGCAGCTTGTTAGGGAGGCAGCCCCAGCATTTT. Residues: CASSLLGRQPQHF.

This sequence joins TRBV14 and TRBJ2-1; the match to TRBD2 covers 10 bases. There are 17 residues in the CDR3. V shed 3 bases and J 5 bases; nucleotides not matched to a gene: 10. Germline CDR1 SGHDN, CDR2 FVKESK. CDR3: CASSHPSEGLAHNEQFF. The DNA for the CDR3 is TGTGCCAGCAGCCACCCCTCCGAGGGACTAGCGCACAATGAGCAGTTCTTC.

This clonotype has ten or more counts. The chain has TRBV3-1 and TRBJ2-5; D possibly uses TRBD1 or TRBD2 (5 bases each). Germline V gene sequence: CDR1 LGHDT, CDR2 YNNKEL (reference sequence). V shed 7 bases and J shed 5 bases, with 14 bases lying between them. The CDR3 contains 13 residues. The CDR3, as DNA: TGTGCCAGCAAACGGGGCGGAGAGGAGACCCAGTACTTC. Translating it yields CASKRGGEETQYF.

The genes are TRBV9 and TRBJ2-2; D gene uncertain. The CDR3 is 15 residues long. Germline CDR1 is SGDLS and CDR2 is YYNGEE. Trimming cost V 0 bases and J 7 bases, with 13 bases left between them. The CDR3 coding sequence is TGTGCCAGCAGCGTAGACAAGGAGAGAAGCGGGGAGCTGTTTTTT. Translated, it gives CASSVDKERSGELFF. Using reference TRBV9 and TRBJ2-2 for the parts outside the CDR3, the full variable domain is DSGVTQTPKHLITATGQRVTLRCSPRSGDLSVYWYQQSLDQGLQFLIQYYNGEERAKGNILERFSAQQFPDLHSELNLSSLELGDSALYFCASSVDKERSGELFFGEGSRLTVL.

This clonotype was found a few times. The CDR3 spells CSASELGLGTGELFF. In DNA form, the CDR3 reads TGCAGTGCTTCTGAGTTGGGCCTGGGGACCGGGGAGCTGTTTTTT. The chain carries TRBV20-1 and TRBJ2-2; unclear D gene. This CDR3 region has 15 residues. Deletions cut 5 bases from V and 5 bases from J, with 18 bases between. Per the germline V gene, CDR1 is DFQATT and CDR2 is SNEGSKA (reference sequence).

This clonotype occurred a few times. This chain uses TRBV29-1 with TRBJ1-2, with TRBD1 matching over 9 bases. The CDR3 is 13 amino acids. In germline, CDR1 is SQVTM, CDR2 ANQGSEA. Trimming cost V 4 bases and J 2 bases; bases outside gene matches: 2. CDR3 nucleotides: TGCAGCGTTGTCGGACAGGGGAACTATGGCTACACCTTC. This sequence encodes CSVVGQGNYGYTF.